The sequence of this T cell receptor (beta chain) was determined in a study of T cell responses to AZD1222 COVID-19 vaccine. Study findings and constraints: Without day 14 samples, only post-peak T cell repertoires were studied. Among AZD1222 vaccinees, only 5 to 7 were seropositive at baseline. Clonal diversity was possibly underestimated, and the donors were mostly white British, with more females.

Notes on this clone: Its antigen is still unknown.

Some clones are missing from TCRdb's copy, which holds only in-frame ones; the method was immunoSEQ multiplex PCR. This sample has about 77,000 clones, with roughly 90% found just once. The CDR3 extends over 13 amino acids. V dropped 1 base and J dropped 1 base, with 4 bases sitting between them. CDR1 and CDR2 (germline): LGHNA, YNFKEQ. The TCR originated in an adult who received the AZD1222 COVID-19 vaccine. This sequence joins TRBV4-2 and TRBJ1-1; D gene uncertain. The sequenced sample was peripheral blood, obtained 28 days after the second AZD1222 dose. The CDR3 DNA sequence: TGTGCCAGCAGCCAAGGACGGAACACTGAAGCTTTCTTT. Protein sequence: CASSQGRNTEAFF.